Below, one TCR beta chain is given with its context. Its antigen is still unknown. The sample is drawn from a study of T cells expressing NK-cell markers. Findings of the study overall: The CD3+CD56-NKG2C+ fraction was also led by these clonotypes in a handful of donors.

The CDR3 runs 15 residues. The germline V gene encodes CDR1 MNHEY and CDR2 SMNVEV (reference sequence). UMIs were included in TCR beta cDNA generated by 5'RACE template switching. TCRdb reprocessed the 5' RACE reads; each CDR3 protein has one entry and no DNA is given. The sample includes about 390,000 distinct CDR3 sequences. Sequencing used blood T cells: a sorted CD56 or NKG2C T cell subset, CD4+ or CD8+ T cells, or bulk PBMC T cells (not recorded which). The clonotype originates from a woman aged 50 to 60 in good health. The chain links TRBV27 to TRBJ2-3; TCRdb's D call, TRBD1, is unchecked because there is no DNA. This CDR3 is CASSSPGTETDTQYF.